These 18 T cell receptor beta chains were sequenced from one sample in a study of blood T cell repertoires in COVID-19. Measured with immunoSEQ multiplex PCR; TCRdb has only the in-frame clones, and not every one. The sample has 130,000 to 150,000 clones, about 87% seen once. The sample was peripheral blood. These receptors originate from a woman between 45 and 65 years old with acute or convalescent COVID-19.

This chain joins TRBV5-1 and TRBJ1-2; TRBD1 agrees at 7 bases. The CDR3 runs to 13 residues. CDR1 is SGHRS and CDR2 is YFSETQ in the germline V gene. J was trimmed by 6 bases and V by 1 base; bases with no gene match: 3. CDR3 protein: CASSLRQGDGYTF. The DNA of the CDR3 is TGCGCCAGCAGCTTGCGACAGGGCGATGGCTACACCTTC. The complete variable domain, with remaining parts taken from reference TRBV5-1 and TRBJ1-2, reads KAGVTQTPRYLIKTRGQQVTLSCSPISGHRSVSWYQQTPGQGLQFLFEYFSETQRNKGNFPGRFSGRQFSNSRSEMNVSTLELGDSALYLCASSLRQGDGYTFGSGTRLTVV.

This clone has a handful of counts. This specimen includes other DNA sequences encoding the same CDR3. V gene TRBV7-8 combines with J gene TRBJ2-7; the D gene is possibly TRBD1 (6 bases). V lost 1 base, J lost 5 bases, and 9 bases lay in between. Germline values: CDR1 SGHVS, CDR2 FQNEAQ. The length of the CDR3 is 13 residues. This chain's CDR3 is CASSLVGGHEQYF. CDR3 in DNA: TGTGCCAGCAGCTTAGTTGGGGGCCACGAGCAGTACTTC.

The DNA for the CDR3 is TGTGCCAGCTCCCGACAGGAAATTCCGCCTGGAAACACCATATATTTT. Translation: CASSRQEIPPGNTIYF. The J gene is TRBJ1-3, the V gene TRBV18, with TRBD1 as a possible D gene (6 bases). Trimming cost V 6 bases and J 2 bases, with 17 bases left between them. CDR1 and CDR2 from the germline V gene are KGHSH and LQKENI. CDR3 length: 16 amino acids.

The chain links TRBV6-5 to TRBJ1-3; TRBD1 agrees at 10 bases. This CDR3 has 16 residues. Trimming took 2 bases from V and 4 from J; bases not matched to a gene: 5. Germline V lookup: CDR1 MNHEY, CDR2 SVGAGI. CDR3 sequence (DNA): TGTGCCAGCAGTTACCGGGACAGGGGTTTGGGAAACACCATATATTTT. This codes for CASSYRDRGLGNTIYF.

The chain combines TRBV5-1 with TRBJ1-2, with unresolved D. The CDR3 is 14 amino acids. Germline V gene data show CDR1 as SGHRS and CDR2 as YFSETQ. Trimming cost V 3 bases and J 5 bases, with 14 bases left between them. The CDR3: CASSSGSGVYGYTF. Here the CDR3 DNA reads TGCGCCAGCAGCTCTGGCAGCGGGGTTTATGGCTACACCTTC.

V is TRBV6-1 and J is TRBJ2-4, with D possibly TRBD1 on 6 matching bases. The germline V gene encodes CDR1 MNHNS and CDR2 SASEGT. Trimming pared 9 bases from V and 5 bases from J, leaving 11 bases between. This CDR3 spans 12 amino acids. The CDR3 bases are TGTGCCAGTCGGAGGACAGAAAACATTCAGTACTTC. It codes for CASRRTENIQYF.

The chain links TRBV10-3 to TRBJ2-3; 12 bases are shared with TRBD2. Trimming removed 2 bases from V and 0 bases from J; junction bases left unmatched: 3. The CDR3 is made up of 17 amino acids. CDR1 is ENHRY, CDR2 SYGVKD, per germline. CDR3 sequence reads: CAISERTSGTSTDTQYF. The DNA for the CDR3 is TGTGCCATCAGTGAGCGGACTAGCGGGACTAGCACAGATACGCAGTATTTT.

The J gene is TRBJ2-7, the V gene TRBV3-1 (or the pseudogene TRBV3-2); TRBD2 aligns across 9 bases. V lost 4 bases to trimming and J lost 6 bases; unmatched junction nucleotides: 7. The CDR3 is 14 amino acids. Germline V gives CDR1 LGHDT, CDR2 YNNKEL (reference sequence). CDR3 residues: CASSLSGRPGEQYF. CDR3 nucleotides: TGTGCCAGCAGCCTTAGCGGGAGACCGGGCGAGCAGTACTTC.

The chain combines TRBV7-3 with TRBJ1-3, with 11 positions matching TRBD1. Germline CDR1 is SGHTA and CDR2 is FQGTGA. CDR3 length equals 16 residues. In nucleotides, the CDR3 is TGTGCTTTTGGGGACAGGGGGAGCGTTATAGGAAACACCATATATTTT. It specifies CAFGDRGSVIGNTIYF.

The CDR3 sequence: CASSFWGRTLEQYF. CDR3 coding DNA: TGTGCCAGCAGTTTTTGGGGCCGTACCTTAGAGCAGTACTTC. This chain joins TRBV28 and TRBJ2-7; weak D call: TRBD1 (5 bases). The germline V gene encodes CDR1 MDHEN and CDR2 SYDVKM. V lost 3 bases and J lost 7, with 16 bases in between. The CDR3 has 14 amino acids.

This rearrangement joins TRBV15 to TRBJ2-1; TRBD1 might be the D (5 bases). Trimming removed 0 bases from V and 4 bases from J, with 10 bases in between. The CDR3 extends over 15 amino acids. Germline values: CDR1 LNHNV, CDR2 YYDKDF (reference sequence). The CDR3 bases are TGTGCCACCAGCAGAGACCGCAGGGCATACAATGAGCAGTTCTTC. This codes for CATSRDRRAYNEQFF.

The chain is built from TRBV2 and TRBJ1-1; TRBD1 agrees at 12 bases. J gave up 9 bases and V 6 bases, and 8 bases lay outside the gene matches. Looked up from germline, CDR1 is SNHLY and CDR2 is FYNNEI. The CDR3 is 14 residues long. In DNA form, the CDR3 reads TGTGCCAGCAGGGAGGGACAGGGGGCATTGAAAGCTTTCTTT. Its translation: CASREGQGALKAFF.

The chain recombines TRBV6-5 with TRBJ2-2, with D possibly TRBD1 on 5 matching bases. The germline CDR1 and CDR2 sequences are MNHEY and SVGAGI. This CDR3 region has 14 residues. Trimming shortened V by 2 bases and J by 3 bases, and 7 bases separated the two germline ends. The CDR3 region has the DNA TGTGCCAGCAGTTACCGACAGTACACCGGGGAGCTGTTTTTT. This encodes CASSYRQYTGELFF.

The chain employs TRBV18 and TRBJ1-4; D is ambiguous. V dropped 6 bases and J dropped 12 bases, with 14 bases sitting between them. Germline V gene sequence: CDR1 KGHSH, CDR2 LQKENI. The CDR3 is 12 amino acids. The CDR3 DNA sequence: TGTGCCAGCTCTCTCCGGTCCGGAGAACTGTTTTTT. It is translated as CASSLRSGELFF.

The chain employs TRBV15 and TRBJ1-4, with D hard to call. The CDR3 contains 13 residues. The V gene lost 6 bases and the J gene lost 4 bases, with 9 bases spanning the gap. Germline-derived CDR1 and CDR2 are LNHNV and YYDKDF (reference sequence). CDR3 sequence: CATRLGLNEKLFF. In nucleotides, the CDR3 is TGTGCCACCAGATTGGGCCTTAATGAAAAACTGTTTTTT.

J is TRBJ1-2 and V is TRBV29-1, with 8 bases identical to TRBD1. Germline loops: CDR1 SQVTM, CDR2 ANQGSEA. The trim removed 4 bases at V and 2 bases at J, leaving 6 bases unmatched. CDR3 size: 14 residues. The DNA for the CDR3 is TGCAGCGTTGCTTCGGGACAGGCGAACTATGGCTACACCTTC. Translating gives CSVASGQANYGYTF.

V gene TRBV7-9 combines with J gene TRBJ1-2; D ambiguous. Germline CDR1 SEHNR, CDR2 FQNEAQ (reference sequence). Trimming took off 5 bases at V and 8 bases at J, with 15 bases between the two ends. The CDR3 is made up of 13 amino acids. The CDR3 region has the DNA TGTGCCAGCAGCCTCCCCCGCTTGGAGGGCTACACCTTC. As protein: CASSLPRLEGYTF.

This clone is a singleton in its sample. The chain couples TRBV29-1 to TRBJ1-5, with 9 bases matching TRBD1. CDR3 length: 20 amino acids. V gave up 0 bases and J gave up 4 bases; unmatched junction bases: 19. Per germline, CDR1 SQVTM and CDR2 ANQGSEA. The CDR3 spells CSVEDRMGQGLLFANQPQHF. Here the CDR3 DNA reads TGCAGCGTTGAAGATCGCATGGGACAGGGACTTCTTTTTGCAAATCAGCCCCAGCATTTT.